Described below is a single T cell receptor beta chain sequence and its context. What it binds is not known. Active moderate-to-severe ophthalmopathy, Clinical Activity Score at least 3, NOSPECS at least 4, under 3 months' duration. Diagnosing involved the use of clinical symptoms, serum thyroxine and TRAb, thyroid ultrasound and orbital computed tomography. This sample was included in a study of T cells in Graves' hyperthyroidism and ophthalmopathy. Study findings and constraints: Most clonotypes expanded in thyroid above 0.001 were likewise present in blood. A median roughly six months before onset, the model predicted ophthalmopathy.

Amplification of TCR beta CDR3 regions used RNA as the template. Initially, a first-round RT-PCR of the TCR CDR3 employed the HTBI primer set. TCRdb re-called the multiplex PCR reads through MiXCR, storing one row per CDR3 protein. The table shows some 580,000 distinct CDR3 sequences, with approximately 15% occurring only once. This CDR3 region has 16 residues. Germline CDR1 is SGHTA and CDR2 is FQGNSA. V was shortened by 1 base and J by 4 bases, with 15 bases between the two germline ends. V is TRBV7-2 and J is TRBJ2-3; perhaps TRBD2 as D (7 bases). The specimen sequenced was blood. The receptor was derived from a woman between 40 and 50 years old with Graves' ophthalmopathy. The CDR3 DNA reads as TGTGCCAGCAGCTTAGGGGGCGGGGGCGGGTCAGATACGCAGTATTTT. Its translation is CASSLGGGGGSDTQYF.